This TCR beta chain is from a study of CD8 T cells in Susac syndrome (dated by TCRdb to the late 2010s). At the level of the whole study: Repertoire sequencing was used to test whether CD8+ T cell activation and differentiation in Susac syndrome was antigen driven. Clonality of the CD8+ T cell repertoire was compared between roughly eleven healthy donors, approximately 14 Susac syndrome patients and under 19 multiple sclerosis patients.

On this clonotype itself: Its binding antigen is unknown. No qualities accompany the bases; no much larger clone lies one base away.

Overall study outcomes, separate from this receptor: The study acknowledged that relatively few individuals were included in the TCR sequencing and HLA analysis.

Peripheral blood CD8+ and CD4+ T cells from healthy donors, Susac syndrome patients and multiple sclerosis patients were profiled using high-throughput TCR beta sequencing. Healthy donors were included as age- and sex-matched controls. Bulk CD8+ and CD4+ T cells were purified by magnetic negative isolation, while CD8+ TEMRA cells were enriched using FACS. Blood was collected in EDTA tubes and processed within 24 hours, with PBMCs isolated through density gradient centrifugation. PBMCs destined for TCR sequencing were cryopreserved in liquid nitrogen and later thawed in a 37 °C water bath. A purity of at least 90% was achieved for sorted or isolated CD4+, CD8+ and CD8+ TEMRA cells. The CDR3 sequence holds 15 residues, the cysteine and phenylalanine included. Only the CDR3 region is kept as DNA, spanning 45 bases read in frame from base 1. V lost 0 bases and J lost 3 bases; the stretch between them is 8 bases long. CDR1 and CDR2 are drawn from the germline V gene: MRHNA, SNTAGT.

RNA was extracted using the RNeasy kit, and about 0.45 to 1 ug of the RNA was reverse transcribed with random hexamers. TCR beta CDR3 regions were amplified with the immunoSEQ multiplex PCR assay covering 54 Vbeta and 13 Jbeta segments. PCR amplification bias was corrected by using a synthetic template baseline for primer optimization and computational correction. Concerning the study's data processing: Reads were annotated to V, D and J genes according to IMGT and were analyzed with immunoSEQ Analyzer, with only productive sequences retained. Clonality was computed as one minus Shannon entropy normalized by log2 of the number of productive unique sequences. For each patient and control, public and private clones were evaluated among the 100 most prevalent clones. Susac-specific clones were defined as absent from healthy and MS cohorts, 850 to 1,300 published viral clones and other ImmuneACCESS disease sequences. Using fastp trimming at Q25 and MiXCR clonotype assembly, TCRdb reanalyzed the public sequencing data and kept in-frame beta chains. Each CDR3 protein gets just one entry, which takes the most common genes and DNA from the rows behind it. The V and J calls shown here were made by TCRdb, not taken from the authors' results. The sample yields roughly 47,000 distinct CDR3 sequences; 80% to 95% were counted once. The ten largest clonotypes hold 0.41% of the sample.

This clonotype was obtained from a human donor in good health. The rearranged chain carries TRBV6-4 and TRBJ2-2, with the identity of the D gene unclear. Specimen: CD8+ T cells from PBMCs. The DNA sequence is as follows: TGTGCCAGCAGTGACTCAGGTTGGGACACCGGGGAGCTGTTTTTT. It is translated as CASSDSGWDTGELFF.